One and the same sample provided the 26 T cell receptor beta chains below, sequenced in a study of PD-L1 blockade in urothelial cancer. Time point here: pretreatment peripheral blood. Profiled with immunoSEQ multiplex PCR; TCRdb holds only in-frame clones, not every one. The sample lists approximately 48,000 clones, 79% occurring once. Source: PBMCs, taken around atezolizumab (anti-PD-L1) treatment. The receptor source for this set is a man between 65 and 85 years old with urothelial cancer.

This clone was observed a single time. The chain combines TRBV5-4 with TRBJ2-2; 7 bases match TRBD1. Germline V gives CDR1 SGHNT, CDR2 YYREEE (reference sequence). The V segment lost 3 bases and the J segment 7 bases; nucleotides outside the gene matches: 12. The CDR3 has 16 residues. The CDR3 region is CASSSPTTGAGGELFF. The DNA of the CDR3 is TGTGCCAGCAGCTCTCCTACTACAGGGGCTGGCGGGGAGCTGTTTTTT.

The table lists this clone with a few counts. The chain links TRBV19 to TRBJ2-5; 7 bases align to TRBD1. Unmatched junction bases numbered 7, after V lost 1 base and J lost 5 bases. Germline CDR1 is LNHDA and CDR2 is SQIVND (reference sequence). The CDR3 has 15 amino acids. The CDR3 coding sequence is TGTGCCAGTAGTATAGCTCAGGGGGATGGGGAGACCCAGTACTTC. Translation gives CASSIAQGDGETQYF.

The chain's CDR3 is CAIISPGNEQFF. For the CDR3, the DNA is TGTGCCATCATCTCCCCCGGCAATGAGCAGTTCTTC. V and J are TRBV10-3 and TRBJ2-1; D call uncertain. Germline V gene sequence: CDR1 ENHRY, CDR2 SYGVKD. Trimming stripped 7 bases from V and 6 bases from J, with 10 bases between. This CDR3 has 12 residues.

The CDR3 DNA reads TGTGCCAGCAGCAGTAGCGGGAGCTACATTGGCGGGGAGCTGTTTTTT. Translated, it gives CASSSSGSYIGGELFF. This rearrangement joins TRBV28 to TRBJ2-2; TRBD2 matches 9 bases. Germline V gives CDR1 MDHEN, CDR2 SYDVKM. The CDR3 is 16 amino acids. V shed 6 bases and J 7 bases; nucleotides not matched to a gene: 12. Based on the CDR3 plus reference TRBV28 and TRBJ2-2, the full variable domain is DVKVTQSSRYLVKRTGEKVFLECVQDMDHENMFWYRQDPGLGLRLIYFSYDVKMKEKGDIPEGYSVSREKKERFSLILESASTNQTSMYLCASSSSGSYIGGELFFGEGSRLTVL.

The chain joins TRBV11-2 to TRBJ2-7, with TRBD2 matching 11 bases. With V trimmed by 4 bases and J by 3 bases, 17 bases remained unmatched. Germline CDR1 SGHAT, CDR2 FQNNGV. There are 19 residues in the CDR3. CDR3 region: CASSSLKSIAGGPNYEQYF. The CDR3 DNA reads TGTGCCAGCAGCTCCCTTAAATCTATAGCGGGAGGGCCTAACTACGAGCAGTACTTC.

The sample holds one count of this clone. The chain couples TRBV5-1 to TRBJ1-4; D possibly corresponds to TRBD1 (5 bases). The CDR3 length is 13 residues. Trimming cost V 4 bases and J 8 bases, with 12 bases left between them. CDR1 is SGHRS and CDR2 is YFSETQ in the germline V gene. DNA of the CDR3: TGCGCCAGCAGCCCGGGGGGTTGGGAAAAACTGTTTTTT. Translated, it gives CASSPGGWEKLFF. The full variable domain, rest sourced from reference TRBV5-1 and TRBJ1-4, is KAGVTQTPRYLIKTRGQQVTLSCSPISGHRSVSWYQQTPGQGLQFLFEYFSETQRNKGNFPGRFSGRQFSNSRSEMNVSTLELGDSALYLCASSPGGWEKLFFGSGTQLSVL.

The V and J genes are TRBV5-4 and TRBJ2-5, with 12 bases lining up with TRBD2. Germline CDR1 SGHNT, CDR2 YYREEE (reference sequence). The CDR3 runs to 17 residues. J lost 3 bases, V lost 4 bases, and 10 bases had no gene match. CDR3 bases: TGTGCCAGCAGCAGCGGACTAGCGGGGAACGGGAAAGAGACCCAGTACTTC. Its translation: CASSSGLAGNGKETQYF.

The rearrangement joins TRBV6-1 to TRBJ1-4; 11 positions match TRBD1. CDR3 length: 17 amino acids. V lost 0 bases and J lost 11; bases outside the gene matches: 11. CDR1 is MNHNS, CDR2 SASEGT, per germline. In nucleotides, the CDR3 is TGTGCCAGCAGTGAAGCGCTTCTAGGGACAGGGGGTGGGAAACTGTTTTTT. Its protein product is CASSEALLGTGGGKLFF.

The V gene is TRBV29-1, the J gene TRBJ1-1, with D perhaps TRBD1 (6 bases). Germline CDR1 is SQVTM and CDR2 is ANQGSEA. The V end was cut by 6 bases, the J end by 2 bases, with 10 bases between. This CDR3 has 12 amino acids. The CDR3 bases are TGCAGCGTAGGGGGTGGTAACACTGAAGCTTTCTTT. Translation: CSVGGGNTEAFF.

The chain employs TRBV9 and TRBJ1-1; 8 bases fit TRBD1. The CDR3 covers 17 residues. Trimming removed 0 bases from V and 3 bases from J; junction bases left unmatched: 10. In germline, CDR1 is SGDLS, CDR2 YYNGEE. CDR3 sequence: CASSVEGSTGDYTEAFF. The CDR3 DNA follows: TGTGCCAGCAGCGTAGAGGGATCGACAGGGGACTACACTGAAGCTTTCTTT.

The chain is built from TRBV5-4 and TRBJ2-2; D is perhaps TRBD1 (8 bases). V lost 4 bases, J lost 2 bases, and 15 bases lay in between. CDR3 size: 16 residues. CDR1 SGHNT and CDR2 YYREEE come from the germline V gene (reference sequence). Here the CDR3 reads CASSRGGQANTGELFF. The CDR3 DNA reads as TGTGCCAGCAGCCGCGGGGGACAGGCTAACACCGGGGAGCTGTTTTTT.

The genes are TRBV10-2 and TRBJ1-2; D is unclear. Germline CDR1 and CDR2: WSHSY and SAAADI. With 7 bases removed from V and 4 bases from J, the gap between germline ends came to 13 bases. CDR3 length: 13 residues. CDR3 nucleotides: TGCGCCAGCATTGACGGGGAAACCTATGGCTACACCTTC. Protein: CASIDGETYGYTF.

CDR3 DNA sequence: TGTGCCAGCAGCTTGGAGGTCGCAGGGGGGAATGAGCAGTTCTTC. Residues: CASSLEVAGGNEQFF. The genes are TRBV5-4 and TRBJ2-1; maybe TRBD1 (7 bases). Germline CDR1 SGHNT, CDR2 YYREEE (reference sequence). V lost 0 bases and J lost 7, with 14 bases in between. The CDR3 is made up of 15 amino acids.

In DNA, the CDR3 is TGTGCCACCAGCAGGGGGACAGCCCAAGGGACTGAAGCTTTCTTT. Translated: CATSRGTAQGTEAFF. This chain connects TRBV15 to TRBJ1-1; the match to TRBD1 covers 7 bases. V was clipped by 3 bases and J by 5 bases; unmatched bases: 9. CDR3 length equals 15 residues. Germline values: CDR1 LNHNV, CDR2 YYDKDF (reference sequence).

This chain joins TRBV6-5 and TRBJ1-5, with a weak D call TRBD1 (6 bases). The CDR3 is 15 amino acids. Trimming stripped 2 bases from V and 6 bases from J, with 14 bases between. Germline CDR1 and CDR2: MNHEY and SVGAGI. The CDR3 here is CASSYGGRGSQPQHF. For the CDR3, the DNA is TGTGCCAGCAGTTACGGTGGCAGGGGAAGTCAGCCCCAGCATTTT.

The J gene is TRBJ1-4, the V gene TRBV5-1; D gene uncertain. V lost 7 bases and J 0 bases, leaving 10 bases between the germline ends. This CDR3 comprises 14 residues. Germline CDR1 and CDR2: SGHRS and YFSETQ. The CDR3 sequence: CASREAPTNEKLFF. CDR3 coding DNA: TGCGCCAGCCGTGAGGCCCCAACTAATGAAAAACTGTTTTTT.

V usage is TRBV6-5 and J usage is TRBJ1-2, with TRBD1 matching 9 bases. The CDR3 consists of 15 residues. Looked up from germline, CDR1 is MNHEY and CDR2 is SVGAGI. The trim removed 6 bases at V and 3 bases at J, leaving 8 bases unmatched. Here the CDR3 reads CASRETTGGHYGYTF. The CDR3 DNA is TGTGCCAGCAGGGAAACAACAGGGGGCCACTATGGCTACACCTTC.

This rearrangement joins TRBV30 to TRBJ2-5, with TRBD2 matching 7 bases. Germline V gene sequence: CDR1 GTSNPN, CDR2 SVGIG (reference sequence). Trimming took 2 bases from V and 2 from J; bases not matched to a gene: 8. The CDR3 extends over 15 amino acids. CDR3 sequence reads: CAWSLGSSGQETQYF. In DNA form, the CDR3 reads TGTGCCTGGAGTTTAGGGTCTAGCGGACAAGAGACCCAGTACTTC.

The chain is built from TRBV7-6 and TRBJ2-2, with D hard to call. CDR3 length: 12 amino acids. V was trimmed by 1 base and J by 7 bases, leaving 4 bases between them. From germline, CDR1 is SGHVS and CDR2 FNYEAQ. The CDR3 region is CASSLVHGELFF. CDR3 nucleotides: TGTGCCAGCAGCTTAGTCCACGGGGAGCTGTTTTTT.

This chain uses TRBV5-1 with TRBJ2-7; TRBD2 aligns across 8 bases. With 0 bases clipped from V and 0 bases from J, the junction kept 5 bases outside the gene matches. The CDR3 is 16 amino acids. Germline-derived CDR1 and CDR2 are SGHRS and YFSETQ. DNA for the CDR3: TGCGCCAGCAGCTTGGCCCCGACTAGCGTCTCCTACGAGCAGTACTTC. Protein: CASSLAPTSVSYEQYF.

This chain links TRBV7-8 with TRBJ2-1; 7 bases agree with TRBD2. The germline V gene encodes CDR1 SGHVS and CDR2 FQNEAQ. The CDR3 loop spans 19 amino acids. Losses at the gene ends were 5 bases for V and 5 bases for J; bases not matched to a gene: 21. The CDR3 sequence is CASSATGTIFKKANNEQFF. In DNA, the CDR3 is TGTGCCAGCAGCGCAACCGGGACTATTTTTAAAAAGGCCAACAATGAGCAGTTCTTC.

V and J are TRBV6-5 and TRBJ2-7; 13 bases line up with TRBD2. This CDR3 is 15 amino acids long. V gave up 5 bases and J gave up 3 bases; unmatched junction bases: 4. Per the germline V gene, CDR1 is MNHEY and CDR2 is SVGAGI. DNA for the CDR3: TGTGCCAGCAGTCCAAGGACTAGCGGGAGCTACGAGCAGTACTTC. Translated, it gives CASSPRTSGSYEQYF.

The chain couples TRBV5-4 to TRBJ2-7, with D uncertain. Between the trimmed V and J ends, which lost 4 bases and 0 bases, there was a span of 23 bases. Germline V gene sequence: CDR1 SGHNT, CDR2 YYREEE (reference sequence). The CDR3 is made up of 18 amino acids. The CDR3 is CASSLGGVGGFLSYEQYF. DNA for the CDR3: TGTGCCAGCAGCCTGGGTGGTGTCGGCGGATTCCTCTCCTACGAGCAGTACTTC.

The DNA of the CDR3 is TGTGCCAGCAGTTACCCGCTAGCGACCTACGAGCAGTACTTC. It is translated as CASSYPLATYEQYF. This rearrangement joins TRBV6-6 to TRBJ2-7, with D tentatively TRBD2 (6 bases). V gave up 2 bases and J gave up 2 bases, with 10 bases separating them. Germline V lookup: CDR1 MNHNY, CDR2 SVGAGI (reference sequence). CDR3 length: 14 amino acids.

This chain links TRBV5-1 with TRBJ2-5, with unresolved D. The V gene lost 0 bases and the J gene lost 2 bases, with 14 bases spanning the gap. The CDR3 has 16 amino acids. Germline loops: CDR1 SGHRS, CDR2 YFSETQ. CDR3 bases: TGCGCCAGCAGCTTGGTAACAGACCTTTCACAAGAGACCCAGTACTTC. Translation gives CASSLVTDLSQETQYF.

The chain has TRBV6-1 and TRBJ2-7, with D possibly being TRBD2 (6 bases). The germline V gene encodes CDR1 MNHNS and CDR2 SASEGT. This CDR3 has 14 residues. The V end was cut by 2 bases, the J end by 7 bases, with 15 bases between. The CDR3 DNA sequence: TGTGCCAGCAGTGAAACCGGACTAATACGAGAGCAGTACTTC. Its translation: CASSETGLIREQYF.